This T cell receptor (beta chain) was identified during a study of regulatory T cells in long-lasting Graves disease. Stated time point: newly diagnosed GD, antithyroid drugs for less than 3 months. PBMC RNA was the source of the TCR library. Investigators prepared the TCR beta libraries by applying iRepertoire HTBI primers and Arm-PCR of CDR3 regions. TCRdb redid the calling of the multiplex PCR reads with MiXCR, one entry per CDR3 protein. The sample has 350,000 to 500,000 distinct CDR3 sequences, about 16% seen once. There are 13 residues in the CDR3. The germline V gene encodes CDR1 SQVTM and CDR2 ANQGSEA. Trimming took 7 bases from V and 4 from J, leaving 14 bases between them. The same sample was also used in a study of T cells in Graves' hyperthyroidism and ophthalmopathy. From that second work: Based on clinical symptoms, serum thyroxine and TRAb, thyroid ultrasound and orbital computed tomography, diagnoses were reached. The HTBI set primed first-round TCR CDR3 RT-PCR.

The sample here was peripheral blood mononuclear cells (PBMCs), taken at new diagnosis, from a patient treated with antithyroid drugs. The chain couples TRBV29-1 to TRBJ2-1; weak D call: TRBD2 (7 bases). The TCR was taken from a woman in her 30s with Graves disease. The CDR3 spells CSADSGDYNEQFF. The CDR3 bases are TGCAGCGCGGACAGCGGGGATTACAATGAGCAGTTCTTC.